The rows below give T cell receptor beta chains drawn from one sample of a study of T cells in Graves' hyperthyroidism and ophthalmopathy. Using its own MiXCR run on the multiplex PCR reads, TCRdb lists one record per CDR3 protein. The sample consists of about 520,000 distinct CDR3 sequences, approximately 25% of them appearing once. The sample taken for sequencing was blood. These receptor sequences come from a woman in her 30s with Graves' ophthalmopathy. Both conserved end residues are trimmed from each CDR3.

V,J,CDR3
TRBV7-9,TRBJ1-1,ASSLPGPSGGAF
TRBV20-1,TRBJ1-2,SARGWDRTNYGYT
TRBV6-2/TRBV6-3,TRBJ1-2,ASSYSLITYGYT
TRBV2,TRBJ2-7,ASRGTVDSEQY
TRBV20-1,TRBJ1-1,SARPMDRTANTEAF
TRBV6-5,TRBJ1-2,ASSYGAVGIGYGYT
TRBV12-3/TRBV12-4,TRBJ1-5,ASSWRGGQGDINQPQH
TRBV2,TRBJ2-5,ASALGYQETQY
TRBV19,TRBJ1-5,ASSAHVRNQPQH
TRBV20-1,TRBJ2-7,SASSTGGGEQY
TRBV12-3/TRBV12-4,TRBJ2-5,ASSSDHSETQY
TRBV19,TRBJ1-1,ASSPRGGGGGTEAF
TRBV19,TRBJ1-6,ASSMGSEYNSPLH
TRBV28,TRBJ1-1,ASRRQGSTEAF
TRBV6-5,TRBJ1-2,ASSYSGGSYYGYT
TRBV6-5,TRBJ2-7,ASTKSRGNTYEQY
TRBV6-1,TRBJ1-6,ASSEDRTIEDSPLH
TRBV2,TRBJ1-1,ATKMRAFRTEQKPEAF
TRBV7-2,TRBJ2-5,ASSETAFKETQY
TRBV20-1,TRBJ2-7,SARPAGTYEQY
TRBV28,TRBJ2-7,ASSVGQSYEQY
TRBV12-3/TRBV12-4,TRBJ2-5,VSSQTGAGSETQY
TRBV20-1,TRBJ2-5,SARAGTGQETQY
TRBV6-2/TRBV6-3,TRBJ1-5,ASSSTGISNQPQH
TRBV30,TRBJ1-2,ARGQGRRRDYGYT
TRBV4-1,TRBJ2-2,ASSQFAGPNTGELF
TRBV6-5,TRBJ2-1,ASSYETSRREQF
TRBV18,TRBJ2-5,ASSPSGTEQETQY